Detailed here is one TCR beta chain. Its antigen target is currently unknown. Qualities for individual bases were not recorded, and no much larger clone is one base off. This CDR3 is also generated by other DNA sequences in the sample. The data are from a study of shared clonotypes between healthy human individuals (dated by TCRdb to 2020 to 2021). With respect to the entire study: The cohort included three men and a couple of women between 18 and 49 years of age. To increase sequencing depth and limit assay-specific biases, different laboratories used diverse techniques to prepare libraries and sequence TCR repertoires. Between about 0.94 and 10 billion PBMCs per donor were obtained by leukapheresis. For each donor, three plates each were used for CD4 naive and CD4 memory, two plates were used for CD8 naive, and one plate was used for CD8 memory. The study deeply sequenced blood TCR repertoires of five healthy adults to estimate repertoire size and the extent of clonotype sharing between individuals.

Using the deep immunoSEQ assay, TCR CDR3 regions were amplified from genomic DNA by multiplex PCR. Genomic DNA extracted from each cell subset was distributed evenly over all wells of several immunoSEQ 96-well plates, and each plate served as one replicate. For sorted subsets, about 200 ng genomic DNA, equal to 25,000 to 35,000 T cell genomes, was loaded into each replicate PCR. Purified libraries were measured with a Qubit 3.0 fluorometer, size-checked on a Bioanalyzer 2100, and measured again with the KAPA Library Quantification kit. Every immunoSEQ 96-well plate was sequenced on a separate single-read 150-cycle Illumina NextSeq 550 flow cell. Per the original workflow: The immunoSEQ output contained only junctional sequences without quality scores, so filtering could not match that applied to full-length reads. To assign V/J genes and CDR3, sequences were annotated against IMGT germline references using PyIR, a Python wrapper for IgBLAST v1.9. Reads were filtered out if the reads had weak V/J assignments (E-value above 1e-6), no CDR3, stop codons, out-of-frame junctions, or ambiguous translated residues. A V3J clonotype was defined by an identical inferred V gene, J gene, and CDR3 amino acid sequence. The percentage overlap between two repertoires was calculated by dividing the number of shared unique clonotypes by the size of the smaller repertoire. Richness of each repertoire was evaluated using RTK rarefaction, the Chao1 estimator, and Recon v2.1 estimates of unobserved clonotypes. Generation probabilities for all TCRbeta clonotypes obtained by the gDNA method from a few donors were computed using OLGA. Drawn from immuneACCESS, this table holds only the in-frame rearrangements with V and J called that TCRdb kept. Clones are partly lost; checked studies trace under half to an unresolved V gene and leave the rest unexplained. D and trimming come from the DNA, and the V and J calls and clone size come from that table. In all, the sample holds about 600,000 clones, and just under 97% of those were seen once. The ten largest clones add up to 0.11% of the sample.

For the CD8 naive samples, CD45RO-negative cells were positively selected for CCR7, yielding a CD45RA+CCR7+ population from which TemRA cells were excluded. The donors were healthy, HIV-negative adults who had no recently reported acute infections or vaccinations. Only Caucasian adults living in Nashville, Tennessee, USA were represented among the donors. Blood was collected by leukapheresis, and PBMCs were isolated by Ficoll-Histopaque density gradient centrifugation and then cryopreserved in liquid nitrogen vapor phase. Purity and quantity of every magnetically sorted T cell population were checked by analytical flow cytometry. Genomic DNA was isolated from every sorted fraction and measured by UV absorbance on a Nanodrop 2000c. The research as a whole found: Because the study included only a small number of donors, the genetic and exposure-history diversity represented was limited. Incomplete sequencing was indicated by rarefaction of sorted-subset datasets, despite the large sequencing depth. Clonotypes shared by all four sorted-subset donors showed higher generation probabilities than non-shared clonotypes. Pairwise subsampling led to the expectation that sequencing depth would affect the degree of clonotype sharing among donors. Naive subsets generally had larger estimated clonotype richness than memory subsets did. Across four donors, approximately 5% of naive CD4, approximately 4% of naive CD8, about 2% of memory CD4, and approximately 0.4% of memory CD8 clonotypes were shared. Sampling was restricted to blood, and TCR repertoires in tissues likely differ from the TCR repertoires found in blood.

CDR1 and CDR2 are drawn from the germline V gene (reference sequence): SEHNR, FQNEAQ. Measured from the cysteine to the phenylalanine, the CDR3 is 13 residues long. Just the 39-base CDR3 DNA is kept, in frame starting at base 1. Sequenced material: naive CD8+ T cells sorted from blood. This sample's cell subset or site label indicates: CD45RA+CCR7+. The sequence was collected from a woman aged 25 to 39 in good health. This chain is built from TRBV7-9 and TRBJ2-5; no D gene is confidently identified. Judging by the DNA end, TRBJ2-7 fits better; the J call may be wrong. The CDR3 reads CASSLAGGYEQYF. Read as DNA, the sequence is TGTGCCAGCAGCTTAGCAGGCGGTTACGAGCAGTACTTC.